A selection of T cell receptor beta chains follows, all from one sample in a study of CD8+CD57+ T cells in acquired aplastic anemia. TCRdb itself ran the reads through MiXCR, one entry per CDR3 protein. This sample yields more than 150,000 distinct CDR3 sequences, of which 40% to 50% are seen a single time; 9.7% belongs to the top ten. Sequenced material: sorted CD4+, CD8+, or CD8+CD57+ T cells (not recorded which) from PBMCs. These receptors all come from a human donor with aplastic anemia. Each CDR3 is given with its conserved first and last residue. A D gene is named only where the DNA matches it firmly. Not every row has a clone size; where given, it reads once, few, many or a size class.

j_call,clone_size,v_call,d_call,cdr3_nt,cdr3_aa
TRBJ2-1,.,TRBV12-5,.,TGTGCTAGTGGTTTGCTACCCGCTGTAAATGAGCAGTTCTTC,CASGLLPAVNEQFF
TRBJ2-5,few,TRBV6-5,.,TGTGCCAGCAGTTACTCCCCTACTACTTACCAAGAGACCCAGTACTTC,CASSYSPTTYQETQYF
TRBJ1-3,many,TRBV19,TRBD1,TGTGCCAGTACTAAGGGACAGGGGGTCATATTGGCTGGAAACACCATATATTTT,CASTKGQGVILAGNTIYF
TRBJ2-3,.,TRBV10-1,TRBD2,TGCGCCAGCAGTGAGGAGACTAGCGGCCCTACGCGGAGAGATACGCAGTATTTT,CASSEETSGPTRRDTQYF
TRBJ2-3,.,TRBV11-1,TRBD2,TGTGCCAGCAGCTCGACTAGCGGGGGAAAGAATTGGGCAGATACGCAGTATTTT,CASSSTSGGKNWADTQYF
TRBJ1-1,.,TRBV2,.,TGTGCCAGCAGCCAACCTGGGGAGAACACTGAAGCTTTCTTT,CASSQPGENTEAFF
TRBJ1-6,.,TRBV2,.,TGTGCCAGCAGTGGTCCCCCCAAGGGGATGGGAAATTCACCCCTCCACTTT,CASSGPPKGMGNSPLHF
TRBJ1-2,.,TRBV9,.,TGTGCCAGCAGCGTCTTACAGGGTGGCTATGGCTACACCTTC,CASSVLQGGYGYTF
TRBJ2-1,.,TRBV24-1,TRBD2,TGTGCCACGCCCTTGACTAGCGGGGACTCCTACAATGAGCAGTTCTTC,CATPLTSGDSYNEQFF
TRBJ2-7,many,TRBV4-2,.,TGTGCCAGCAGCCAAGTCACACGCTCCTACGAGCAGTACTTC,CASSQVTRSYEQYF
TRBJ2-7,.,TRBV10-3,.,TGTGCCACCGAAACGGACCCCCTCCACGAGCAGTACTTC,CATETDPLHEQYF
TRBJ1-2,few,TRBV15,TRBD1,TGTGCCACCAGTCGAGGACAGGGCTATGGCTACACCTTC,CATSRGQGYGYTF
TRBJ2-3,many,TRBV7-2,.,TGTGCCAGCAGCTTAGTGGGGTTGGGGAATGCAGATACGCAGTATTTT,CASSLVGLGNADTQYF
TRBJ2-7,.,TRBV11-2,.,TGTGCCAGCAGCTTAGGAATAATTAAGGGGTACGAGCAGTACTTC,CASSLGIIKGYEQYF
TRBJ1-1,many,TRBV6-5,TRBD1,TGTGCCAGCAGTTACCGAGGACAGGGCGGGACTGAAGCTTTCTTT,CASSYRGQGGTEAFF
TRBJ2-1,.,TRBV19,TRBD2,TGTGCCAGCGTATTTAGCGGGAGTGACAATGAGCAGTTCTTC,CASVFSGSDNEQFF
TRBJ1-2,.,TRBV29-1,.,TGCAGCGGTCTTTTCCCCTATGGCTACACCTTC,CSGLFPYGYTF
TRBJ2-1,many,TRBV20-1,.,TGCAGTGCTAGAGATTTGAACCATGTTTTCACCTACAATGAGCAGTTCTTC,CSARDLNHVFTYNEQFF
TRBJ1-2,many,TRBV20-1,.,TGCAGTGCTAGAGAAGGTCAGAGGCACTATGGCTACACCTTC,CSAREGQRHYGYTF
TRBJ1-5,.,TRBV27,.,TGTGCCAGCAGTTTAAACGGGGGCGATCAGCCCCAGCATTTT,CASSLNGGDQPQHF
TRBJ2-1,.,TRBV27,.,TGTGCCAGCAGTTATTGGGGAGGAGAGCAGTTCTTC,CASSYWGGEQFF
TRBJ2-2,.,TRBV6-1,.,TGTGCCAGCAGAAAAAGGGATAGATTCACCGGGGAGCTGTTTTTT,CASRKRDRFTGELFF
TRBJ1-2,.,TRBV11-2,.,TGTGCCAGCAGCCCAGATCTGGGTAACTATGGCTACACCTTC,CASSPDLGNYGYTF
TRBJ1-2,.,TRBV5-4,TRBD1,TGTGCCAGCAGCCCGGACAGGGGTTATGGCTACACCTTC,CASSPDRGYGYTF
TRBJ2-3,many,TRBV5-1,TRBD2,TGCGCCAGCTCTTCTCCGGGAGGGACGGGGGCGCAGTATTTT,CASSSPGGTGAQYF
TRBJ2-3,.,TRBV14,.,TGTGCCAGCAGCAAAACAGTAGGGAGCACAGATACGCAGTATTTT,CASSKTVGSTDTQYF
TRBJ1-1,few,TRBV10-3,.,TGTGCCATCAGTGAGTCGGGCAACACTGAAGCTTTCTTT,CAISESGNTEAFF
TRBJ1-1,few,TRBV2,.,TGTGCCAGCAGTGAATATGGGGGACTTCTAAATGAAGCTTTCTTT,CASSEYGGLLNEAFF
TRBJ1-5,few,TRBV10-3,.,TGTGCCATCAGTGAGTCGGGGGGGGATGGGCAGCCCCAGCATTTT,CAISESGGDGQPQHF
TRBJ1-1,.,TRBV20-1,TRBD1,TGCAGTGCTCTCAACAGGGGGCAACCAGCTTTCTTT,CSALNRGQPAFF
TRBJ1-2,.,TRBV20-1,.,TGCAGTGCTCCTACCCCCGGGTTTCGGAGCTACACCTTC,CSAPTPGFRSYTF
TRBJ1-6,many,TRBV6-1,TRBD1,TGTGCCAGCATCAGACAGGGGGCGGCTTCACCCCTCCACTTT,CASIRQGAASPLHF
TRBJ2-7,.,TRBV7-9,.,TGTGCCAGCAGCCCCGGGTCAGGGTCGTACGAGCAGTACTTC,CASSPGSGSYEQYF
TRBJ2-7,.,TRBV20-1,.,TGCAGTGCCATATCTGGAGACAGGGAGGGCTACGAGCAGTACTTC,CSAISGDREGYEQYF
TRBJ2-2,.,TRBV24-1,.,TGTGCCACCATGAACACGGGCACCGGGGAGCTGTTTTTT,CATMNTGTGELFF
TRBJ1-5,.,TRBV3-1,.,TGTGCCAGCAGCCAATTCATTAGCAATCAGCCCCAGCATTTT,CASSQFISNQPQHF
TRBJ2-7,.,TRBV30,.,TGTGCCTGGAGTGTAATGGGGGCGAGCTCCTACGAGCAGTACTTC,CAWSVMGASSYEQYF
TRBJ2-7,.,TRBV24-1,TRBD1,TGTGCCACCAGTGACCCCGGGACAGGGCGGTACTTC,CATSDPGTGRYF
TRBJ2-7,.,TRBV11-1,TRBD1,TGTGCCAGCAGCTTCCAGGGGGCGCTGGAGCAGTACTTC,CASSFQGALEQYF
TRBJ1-2,.,TRBV25-1,.,TGTGCCAGCAGCAACCGGGGGCAATATGGCTACACCTTC,CASSNRGQYGYTF
TRBJ1-4,once,TRBV4-1,.,TGCGCCAGCAGCCAGGAGGACGGACAAGTTGAAAAACTGTTTTTT,CASSQEDGQVEKLFF
TRBJ2-7,.,TRBV9,.,TGTGCCAGCAGCGTAAACGGGGGTTCCTACGAGCAGTACTTC,CASSVNGGSYEQYF